The next 28 T cell receptor beta chains were all read from a single sample in a study of chemoradiotherapy in HPV16-positive cancers. Sequencing was performed with immunoSEQ multiplex PCR; in TCRdb, only in-frame clones are kept and a portion is missing. The table lists 1,200 to 1,500 clones, approximately 83% of them singletons. The sample was tumor tissue, taken from a patient who underwent chemoradiotherapy. The receptors were sampled from a human donor with HPV-associated anogenital cancer.

V gene TRBV5-8 combines with J gene TRBJ1-6; D is perhaps TRBD1 (5 bases). V lost 1 base and J lost 8, with 13 bases in between. The CDR3 has 15 amino acids. Per germline, CDR1 SGHTS and CDR2 YDEGEE. The DNA of the CDR3 is TGTGCCAGCAGCTTGCAGGGCAGGGTCGATTCACCCCTCCACTTT. It is translated as CASSLQGRVDSPLHF.

V is TRBV6-1 and J is TRBJ2-5; 7 bases fit TRBD2. Germline V gene sequence: CDR1 MNHNS, CDR2 SASEGT. This CDR3 region has 14 residues. V shed 8 bases and J 2 bases; nucleotides not matched to a gene: 8. CDR3 sequence reads: CASGKLGGQETQYF. For the CDR3, the DNA is TGTGCCAGCGGGAAGTTGGGGGGGCAAGAGACCCAGTACTTC.

J is TRBJ2-5 and V is TRBV29-1; 7 positions agree with TRBD2. This CDR3 has 12 amino acids. Per the germline V gene, CDR1 is SQVTM and CDR2 is ANQGSEA. V shed 1 base and J 4 bases; nucleotides not matched to a gene: 0. The DNA for the CDR3 is TGCAGCGTTGAAGGGGGGGGAGAGACCCAGTACTTC. Its protein product is CSVEGGGETQYF.

The CDR3 DNA sequence: TGTGCCAGCTCTGCCGGGACAGGGGCCAAATACGAGCAGTACGTC. Translated, it gives CASSAGTGAKYEQYV. The chain joins TRBV18 to TRBJ2-7, with TRBD1 matching over 10 bases. CDR3 length: 15 residues. In germline, CDR1 is KGHSH, CDR2 LQKENI. V gave up 6 bases and J gave up 4 bases; unmatched junction bases: 9.

J is TRBJ2-2 and V is TRBV11-2, with 10 bases aligning to TRBD1. Germline V gene sequence: CDR1 SGHAT, CDR2 FQNNGV. This CDR3 has 15 residues. Trimming took 2 bases from V and 7 from J; bases not matched to a gene: 4. CDR3 DNA: TGTGCCAGCAGCTTAAGGGACAGGGGACGCGGGGAGCTGTTTTTT. This sequence encodes CASSLRDRGRGELFF.

The V gene is TRBV10-3, the J gene TRBJ1-2; D may be TRBD1 (5 bases). Trimming cost V 1 base and J 1 base, with 10 bases left between them. The CDR3 extends over 15 amino acids. Per germline, CDR1 ENHRY and CDR2 SYGVKD. CDR3 sequence (DNA): TGTGCCATCAGTGAGTACTTGACAGTTAACTATGGCTACACCTTC. Amino acids: CAISEYLTVNYGYTF.

The CDR3 is CASSPDRDNYGYTF. The DNA of the CDR3 is TGTGCCAGCTCACCCGACAGGGATAACTATGGCTACACCTTC. The genes are TRBV18 and TRBJ1-2; 7 bases line up with TRBD1. Trimming cost V 3 bases and J 1 base; bases outside gene matches: 2. The length of the CDR3 is 14 residues. Germline V gene sequence: CDR1 KGHSH, CDR2 LQKENI.

This chain joins TRBV29-1 and TRBJ1-1, with a tentative D call TRBD1 (5 bases). CDR1 and CDR2 from the germline V gene are SQVTM and ANQGSEA. There are 12 residues in the CDR3. Trimming cost V 2 bases and J 8 bases, with 12 bases left between them. The CDR3 sequence: CSVEFVGGEAFF. As DNA, the CDR3 is TGCAGCGTTGAATTTGTCGGGGGGGAAGCTTTCTTT. Based on the CDR3 plus reference TRBV29-1 and TRBJ1-1, the full variable domain is SAVISQKPSRDICQRGTSLTIQCQVDSQVTMMFWYRQQPGQSLTLIATANQGSEATYESGFVIDKFPISRPNLTFSTLTVSNMSPEDSSIYLCSVEFVGGEAFFGQGTRLTVV.

The rearrangement links TRBV5-1 to TRBJ2-1, with 7 nucleotides matching TRBD2. V shed 5 bases and J 1 base; nucleotides not matched to a gene: 3. The CDR3 extends over 14 amino acids. The germline V gene has CDR1 SGHRS and CDR2 YFSETQ. The CDR3 sequence is CASSRGESYNEQFF. CDR3 DNA sequence: TGCGCCAGCAGTCGGGGGGAATCCTACAATGAGCAGTTCTTC.

The chain links TRBV18 to TRBJ2-1; 13 bases match TRBD2. The CDR3 loop spans 16 amino acids. With V trimmed by 6 bases and J by 5 bases, 7 bases remained unmatched. The germline CDR1 and CDR2 sequences are KGHSH and LQKENI. CDR3 protein: CASSQTSGGLDNEQFF. The CDR3 coding sequence is TGTGCCAGCTCTCAGACTAGCGGGGGGCTAGACAATGAGCAGTTCTTC.

This clone was counted a single time. V is TRBV11-2 and J is TRBJ1-1; D is undetermined. The V end was cut by 0 bases, the J end by 2 bases, with 4 bases between. Germline loops: CDR1 SGHAT, CDR2 FQNNGV. The CDR3 is made up of 13 amino acids. In DNA, the CDR3 is TGTGCCAGCAGCTTAGACATTAACACTGAAGCTTTCTTT. Residues: CASSLDINTEAFF.

J is TRBJ1-1 and V is TRBV7-6; the D gene is possibly TRBD1 (5 bases). The CDR3 has 13 residues. Trimming removed 4 bases from V and 3 bases from J, with 9 bases in between. CDR1 SGHVS and CDR2 FNYEAQ come from the germline V gene. The CDR3 DNA reads TGTGCCAGCAGCTCCAAGGGGTACACTGAAGCTTTCTTT. Encoded protein: CASSSKGYTEAFF.

J is TRBJ2-2 and V is TRBV10-3; either TRBD1 or TRBD2 may supply D (5 bases each). The length of the CDR3 is 15 residues. CDR1 is ENHRY and CDR2 is SYGVKD in the germline V gene. V lost 2 bases to trimming and J lost 5 bases, with 12 bases between them. The CDR3 nucleotides are TGTGCCATCAGTGAGGGGGGAGCTCGGACCGGGGAGCTGTTTTTT. This gives the protein CAISEGGARTGELFF.

The rearrangement joins TRBV10-1 to TRBJ1-2; D call uncertain. Trimming removed 5 bases at V and 4 bases at J, with 20 bases between. The CDR3 sequence is 16 residues long. The germline gives CDR1 WNHNN, CDR2 SYGVQD (reference sequence). Here the CDR3 DNA reads TGCGCCAGCAGTCCCCTGGGAAGGCGAAAGACCTATGGCTACACCTTC. It codes for CASSPLGRRKTYGYTF.

This chain connects TRBV29-1 to TRBJ2-2; D unclear. The CDR3 loop spans 14 amino acids. Deletions cut 1 base from V and 5 bases from J, with 11 bases between. Germline CDR1 reads SQVTM; CDR2 reads ANQGSEA. The CDR3 here is CSVEVKGGTGELFF. The CDR3 DNA reads as TGCAGCGTTGAAGTTAAGGGTGGGACCGGGGAGCTGTTTTTT.

This rearrangement joins TRBV7-3 to TRBJ2-3, with D possibly matching TRBD2 (7 bases). Per the germline V gene, CDR1 is SGHTA and CDR2 is FQGTGA. Trimming removed 4 bases at V and 4 bases at J, with 15 bases between. The CDR3 sequence is 15 residues long. Written as DNA, the CDR3 is TGTGCCAGCAGCTGGGGGGGCCGGGACGCAGATACGCAGTATTTT. This encodes CASSWGGRDADTQYF.

The chain combines TRBV7-2 with TRBJ1-2; the D is unclear. Germline V gene lookup returns CDR1 SGHTA and CDR2 FQGNSA. V gave up 1 base and J gave up 4 bases, with 19 bases separating them. The CDR3 runs 17 residues. This chain's CDR3 is CASSLGSINMASYGYTF. CDR3 coding DNA: TGTGCCAGCAGCTTAGGATCTATCAATATGGCCAGCTATGGCTACACCTTC.

The sample holds a few counts of this clone. The chain uses TRBV29-1 and TRBJ1-2; D uncertain. The CDR3 is 11 amino acids. Trimming took 3 bases from V and 7 from J, leaving 9 bases between them. Germline V gene lookup returns CDR1 SQVTM and CDR2 ANQGSEA. CDR3 amino acids: CSVERLVGYTF. CDR3 bases: TGCAGCGTTGAGAGGCTCGTTGGCTACACCTTC.

The genes are TRBV7-9 and TRBJ2-3, with D possibly being TRBD2 (6 bases). Looked up from germline, CDR1 is SEHNR and CDR2 is FQNEAQ (reference sequence). Trimming cost V 5 bases and J 2 bases, with 14 bases left between them. The CDR3 loop spans 15 amino acids. CDR3 sequence (DNA): TGTGCCAGCAGCACCTCGGCGGGGATCACAGATACGCAGTATTTT. Protein: CASSTSAGITDTQYF.

This chain joins TRBV5-1 and TRBJ2-3; 12 positions match TRBD2. CDR1 and CDR2 (germline): SGHRS, YFSETQ. The CDR3 loop spans 15 amino acids. Unmatched junction bases numbered 3, after V lost 6 bases and J lost 1 base. Here the CDR3 reads CASTRLAGGTDTQYF. The CDR3 nucleotides are TGCGCCAGCACCCGACTAGCGGGGGGCACAGATACGCAGTATTTT.

The chain has TRBV7-2 and TRBJ2-1; tentative D call: TRBD2 (5 bases). Germline lookup yields CDR1 SGHTA and CDR2 FQGNSA. The germline V and J ends were trimmed by 4 bases and 0 bases, with 13 bases remaining between them. This CDR3 comprises 16 residues. The CDR3 coding sequence is TGTGCCAGCAGCTCCTCAGCGGATAGCTCCTACAATGAGCAGTTCTTC. Residues: CASSSSADSSYNEQFF.

Only one count was recorded for this clone. The chain joins TRBV11-3 to TRBJ1-6; D uncertain. Trimming shortened V by 0 bases and J by 0 bases, and 15 bases separated the two germline ends. CDR1 SGHNT and CDR2 YENEEA come from the germline V gene. The CDR3 is 19 residues long. DNA of the CDR3: TGTGCCAGCAGCTTAGATATCGAGGAAATCAGCTCCTATAATTCACCCCTCCACTTT. It codes for CASSLDIEEISSYNSPLHF.

This chain uses TRBV6-1 with TRBJ1-2, with a possible D match to TRBD1 (5 bases). V was shortened by 6 bases and J by 8 bases, with 13 bases between the two germline ends. The CDR3 has 12 residues. Germline CDR1 and CDR2: MNHNS and SASEGT. CDR3 in DNA: TGTGCCAGCAGAGATGGGGCTGGCGGCTACACCTTC. Its translation is CASRDGAGGYTF.

The genes are TRBV7-9 and TRBJ2-1; maybe TRBD2 (7 bases). Between the trimmed V and J ends, which lost 0 bases and 3 bases, there was a span of 15 bases. CDR1 is SEHNR, CDR2 FQNEAQ, per germline (reference sequence). The CDR3 consists of 17 residues. As DNA, the CDR3 is TGTGCCAGCAGCTTAGCTCGTGGGGGGGCTTTCTACAATGAGCAGTTCTTC. Translated: CASSLARGGAFYNEQFF.

V gene TRBV11-2 combines with J gene TRBJ2-1, with 10 bases matching TRBD2. Unmatched junction bases numbered 19, after V lost 5 bases and J lost 12 bases. The CDR3 covers 17 residues. Per germline, CDR1 SGHAT and CDR2 FQNNGV. The CDR3 reads CASSPYSSGGRSIGQFF. In DNA form, the CDR3 reads TGTGCCAGCAGCCCGTACTCTAGCGGGGGCCGTTCTATCGGGCAGTTCTTC.

V and J are TRBV11-2 and TRBJ2-3; TRBD1 is a possible D gene (6 bases). In germline, CDR1 is SGHAT, CDR2 FQNNGV. Deletions cut 8 bases from V and 9 bases from J, with 18 bases between. This CDR3 comprises 13 residues. The CDR3 nucleotides read TGTGCCAGCGGCGCCAACAGGGATCCCACGCAGTATTTT. Its protein is CASGANRDPTQYF.

The genes are TRBV7-2 and TRBJ2-1, with no clear D. The CDR3 has 16 amino acids. Germline lookup yields CDR1 SGHTA and CDR2 FQGNSA. V was cut by 4 bases and J by 0 bases, with 13 bases left in between. The DNA of the CDR3 is TGTGCCAGCAGCTCCATGATGCTAAGCTCCTACAATGAGCAGTTCTTC. Translation: CASSSMMLSSYNEQFF.

In its sample, this clone was seen a few times. The chain couples TRBV2 to TRBJ1-5; possible D gene TRBD1, 5 bases. The germline V gene encodes CDR1 SNHLY and CDR2 FYNNEI. The CDR3 spans 14 residues. Trimming shortened V by 6 bases and J by 1 base, and 10 bases separated the two germline ends. The CDR3 sequence: CASSRQTSNQPQHF. The CDR3 DNA follows: TGTGCCAGCAGCCGACAGACCAGCAATCAGCCCCAGCATTTT. Drawing the rest from reference TRBV2 and TRBJ1-5, the complete variable domain is EPEVTQTPSHQVTQMGQEVILRCVPISNHLYFYWYRQILGQKVEFLVSFYNNEISEKSEIFDDQFSVERPDGSNFTLKIRSTKLEDSAMYFCASSRQTSNQPQHFGDGTRLSIL.